This TCR beta chain was documented in a study of Graves' ophthalmopathy and Graves' hyperthyroidism. RNA served as the template for amplifying TCR beta CDR3 regions. HTBI primers were employed in first-round RT-PCR, then a second-round multiplex PCR followed. TCRdb reprocessed the multiplex PCR reads with MiXCR, giving one entry per CDR3 protein. Seen here are under 250,000 distinct CDR3 sequences, about 22% observed once, and the top ten hold approximately 39%. At least ten counts were recorded for this clonotype. Its specificity is unknown. Germline V gene sequence: CDR1 SGHAT, CDR2 FQNNGV. Trimming pared 0 bases from V and 2 bases from J, leaving 8 bases between. There are 15 residues in the CDR3. Findings and limits, study-wide: The blood repertoire also included most expanded thyroid clonotypes above 0.001 frequency.

The sample consisted of peripheral blood. The sequence derives from a woman between 50 and 59 years old with Graves' ophthalmopathy. This chain links TRBV11-2 with TRBJ1-3; D is undetermined. CDR3 nucleotides: TGTGCCAGCAGCTTAGAAGGTTGGCCTGGAAACACCATATATTTT. The encoded protein is CASSLEGWPGNTIYF.